One and the same sample provided the 31 T cell receptor beta chains below, sequenced in a study of OX40 agonist ivuxolimab in advanced cancers. Clones were read by immunoSEQ multiplex PCR, and TCRdb kept only the in-frame ones, dropping some. Among fewer than 75,000 clones listed, over 80% were seen once. Sequenced material: CD4+ or CD8+ T cells sorted from blood, taken in a trial of the OX40 agonist ivuxolimab. The receptors derive from an adult with an advanced solid tumor such as melanoma, head and neck, liver or kidney cancer.

This clone came up a few times. The chain is built from TRBV7-9 and TRBJ1-1; D ambiguous. The CDR3 extends over 13 amino acids. The V end lost 1 base, the J end lost 3 bases, and 6 bases lay between the germline ends. Germline values: CDR1 SEHNR, CDR2 FQNEAQ (reference sequence). CDR3 in DNA: TGTGCCAGCAGCTTAGAGGAGTACACTGAAGCTTTCTTT. It codes for CASSLEEYTEAFF.

The gene calls are TRBV19 and TRBJ2-1; TRBD1 is a possible D gene (6 bases). The CDR3 is 17 residues long. Germline V gene sequence: CDR1 LNHDA, CDR2 SQIVND (reference sequence). Trimming left V 7 bases short and J 5 bases short, with 24 bases between. CDR3 bases: TGTGCCAGTAAAAAGAGGGGGTCAGCTTTCAGAAACAATGAGCAGTTCTTC. Translation gives CASKKRGSAFRNNEQFF. Full variable domain (missing parts from reference TRBV19 and TRBJ2-1): DGGITQSPKYLFRKEGQNVTLSCEQNLNHDAMYWYRQDPGQGLRLIYYSQIVNDFQKGDIAEGYSVSREKKESFPLTVTSAQKNPTAFYLCASKKRGSAFRNNEQFFGPGTRLTVL.

The gene calls are TRBV2 and TRBJ2-1; TRBD2 matches at 8 bases. The germline V gene encodes CDR1 SNHLY and CDR2 FYNNEI. The CDR3 runs to 16 residues. Trimming removed 3 bases from V and 7 bases from J; junction bases left unmatched: 11. In nucleotides, the CDR3 is TGTGCCAGCAGTGACTTTGGTTTTGTAGCGGGGAATGAGCAGTTCTTC. Translating gives CASSDFGFVAGNEQFF.

This chain links TRBV27 with TRBJ2-7; possibly TRBD2 for D (6 bases). This CDR3 has 15 amino acids. Germline V gene sequence: CDR1 MNHEY, CDR2 SMNVEV (reference sequence). Trimming pared 10 bases from V and 6 bases from J, leaving 25 bases between. The CDR3 loop reads CATPGRQRAPLEQYF. CDR3 in DNA: TGTGCCACCCCGGGGCGCCAGCGGGCCCCCCTCGAGCAGTACTTC.

The chain combines TRBV11-2 with TRBJ1-2; 7 nucleotides match TRBD1. Per the germline V gene, CDR1 is SGHAT and CDR2 is FQNNGV. V trimming: 6 bases; J trimming: 5 bases; junction bases outside the gene matches: 6. This CDR3 is 13 amino acids long. The CDR3 here is CASSSGGRYGYTF. CDR3 DNA sequence: TGTGCCAGCAGTTCAGGGGGTCGGTATGGCTACACCTTC.

The rearrangement links TRBV19 to TRBJ2-7; 9 nucleotides agree with TRBD2. V dropped 4 bases and J dropped 2; count of bases not matched to a gene: 9. The length of the CDR3 is 16 residues. Germline CDR1 and CDR2: LNHDA and SQIVND (reference sequence). The CDR3 spells CASSRTGLAPTYEQYF. The CDR3 DNA reads as TGTGCCAGTAGTAGAACGGGACTAGCCCCAACCTACGAGCAGTACTTC.

The CDR3 DNA reads TGTGCCAGCAGTTGGCCGGGACTCCTCAATGAGCAGTTCTTC. Translated: CASSWPGLLNEQFF. The V gene is TRBV28, the J gene TRBJ2-1, with D perhaps matching TRBD2 (6 bases). Germline V gene sequence: CDR1 MDHEN, CDR2 SYDVKM. V was pared by 4 bases and J by 6 bases, with 13 bases between. The CDR3 consists of 14 residues.

The chain employs TRBV2 and TRBJ2-2; D ambiguous. In germline, CDR1 is SNHLY, CDR2 FYNNEI. This CDR3 has 11 residues. V lost 6 bases and J lost 7, with 6 bases in between. The CDR3 sequence is CASSVYGELFF. CDR3 DNA sequence: TGTGCCAGCAGCGTCTACGGGGAGCTGTTTTTT.

The rearrangement joins TRBV30 to TRBJ2-7; D might be TRBD1 (6 bases). The CDR3 contains 12 residues. Germline assignment: CDR1 GTSNPN and CDR2 SVGIG (reference sequence). Trimming pared 0 bases from V and 11 bases from J, leaving 14 bases between. In nucleotides, the CDR3 is TGTGCCTGGAGTGTACAGGGAGAACGGGAGTACTTC. Residues: CAWSVQGEREYF.

This clone appeared a few times. This chain joins TRBV28 and TRBJ2-7; 9 bases line up with TRBD1. With 0 bases clipped from V and 5 bases from J, the junction kept 11 bases outside the gene matches. The germline CDR1 and CDR2 sequences are MDHEN and SYDVKM. This CDR3 has 17 amino acids. The CDR3 nucleotides read TGTGCCAGCAGTTTATGGGACAGGGGCCAAGCTAGGGACGAGCAGTACTTC. It is translated as CASSLWDRGQARDEQYF.

The chain carries TRBV2 and TRBJ1-5, with D possibly being TRBD1 (6 bases). This CDR3 comprises 15 residues. The V and J ends lost 4 bases and 7 bases respectively, with 17 bases between them. CDR1 and CDR2 (germline): SNHLY, FYNNEI. The CDR3: CASSGGDILGQPQHF. CDR3 coding DNA: TGTGCCAGCAGTGGCGGGGACATCCTAGGGCAGCCCCAGCATTTT.

The chain combines TRBV28 with TRBJ1-5; TRBD1 agrees at 8 bases. The CDR3 is 15 amino acids. The germline CDR1 and CDR2 sequences are MDHEN and SYDVKM. Trimming took 5 bases from V and 5 from J; bases not matched to a gene: 8. The CDR3 is CASSPSGQGDQPQHF. Written as DNA, the CDR3 is TGTGCCAGCAGTCCATCCGGACAGGGTGATCAGCCCCAGCATTTT.

The chain recombines TRBV25-1 with TRBJ1-5; D uncertain. CDR1 MGHDK and CDR2 SYGVNS come from the germline V gene. The CDR3 is made up of 13 amino acids. Trimming removed 3 bases from V and 1 base from J, with 4 bases in between. As DNA, the CDR3 is TGTGCCAGCAGTGAGCGGAGCAATCAGCCCCAGCATTTT. The encoded protein is CASSERSNQPQHF.

V gene TRBV29-1 combines with J gene TRBJ2-5, with 10 positions matching TRBD2. This CDR3 is 14 amino acids long. Trimming at V came to 4 bases and at J to 2 bases, leaving 4 bases not matched to a gene. From germline, CDR1 is SQVTM and CDR2 ANQGSEA. The CDR3 DNA follows: TGCAGCGTTGTACTAGCGGGGCGACAAGAGACCCAGTACTTC. It is translated as CSVVLAGRQETQYF.

V and J are TRBV4-3 and TRBJ1-2; 7 nucleotides match TRBD1. Trimming took 3 bases from V and 4 from J; bases not matched to a gene: 5. The CDR3 length is 14 residues. Germline CDR1 LGHNA, CDR2 YSLEER. CDR3 coding DNA: TGCGCCAGCAGCCAGATACAGGGGCCCTATGGCTACACCTTC. Its translation: CASSQIQGPYGYTF.

The rearrangement uses TRBV10-3 and TRBJ2-7; 11 bases map to TRBD1. This CDR3 region has 15 residues. The trim removed 6 bases at V and 2 bases at J, leaving 6 bases unmatched. Per germline, CDR1 ENHRY and CDR2 SYGVKD. The CDR3 reads CAISNPGQGAYEQYF. CDR3 DNA: TGTGCCATCAGCAACCCGGGACAGGGGGCCTACGAGCAGTACTTC.

The chain employs TRBV19 and TRBJ2-1; TRBD2 agrees at 7 bases. This CDR3 contains 13 residues. Germline CDR1 reads LNHDA; CDR2 reads SQIVND (reference sequence). Trimming cost V 4 bases and J 5 bases; bases outside gene matches: 2. The CDR3 reads CASSRLANNEQFF. In DNA, the CDR3 is TGTGCCAGTAGTAGACTAGCCAACAATGAGCAGTTCTTC.

J is TRBJ1-2 and V is TRBV4-3; TRBD1 is a possible D gene (5 bases). Germline-derived CDR1 and CDR2 are LGHNA and YSLEER. V lost 4 bases and J 8 bases, leaving 11 bases between the germline ends. This CDR3 contains 12 residues. The CDR3 loop is CASSPGHGGYTF. CDR3 DNA sequence: TGCGCCAGCAGCCCAGGACATGGGGGCTACACCTTC.

The chain uses TRBV10-2 and TRBJ2-5, with 7 bases fitting TRBD1. Germline V CDR1 and CDR2: WSHSY, SAAADI. V was pared by 6 bases and J by 1 base, with 5 bases of the junction left unmatched. This CDR3 spans 14 amino acids. The CDR3, as DNA: TGCGCCAGCAGCTTGACAGGGAGCCAAGAGACCCAGTACTTC. Its protein product is CASSLTGSQETQYF.

This clone has only a few counts. This sequence joins TRBV30 and TRBJ2-2; D is uncertain. This CDR3 contains 12 residues. The V and J ends lost 0 bases and 7 bases respectively, with 6 bases between them. Germline CDR1 GTSNPN, CDR2 SVGIG (reference sequence). CDR3 region: CAWSVQNGELFF. Written as DNA, the CDR3 is TGTGCCTGGAGTGTACAAAACGGGGAGCTGTTTTTT.

This chain links TRBV10-3 with TRBJ2-2, with 9 bases that match TRBD1. CDR3 size: 14 residues. Germline V gene sequence: CDR1 ENHRY, CDR2 SYGVKD. J lost 5 bases, V lost 10 bases, and 8 bases had no gene match. The CDR3, as DNA: TGTGCCAGTAGAGACAGGGGGATGACCGGGGAGCTGTTTTTT. Translating it yields CASRDRGMTGELFF.

This clone was detected only once. The rearrangement uses TRBV19 and TRBJ1-1; TRBD1 matches 8 bases. V was clipped by 6 bases and J by 8 bases; unmatched bases: 8. Germline loops: CDR1 LNHDA, CDR2 SQIVND (reference sequence). The CDR3 runs to 13 residues. CDR3 loop: CASRTTGGREAFF. CDR3 coding DNA: TGTGCCAGTAGGACTACAGGGGGGCGGGAAGCTTTCTTT.

The chain carries TRBV7-2 and TRBJ2-7; possibly TRBD1 for D (5 bases). Germline V gene sequence: CDR1 SGHTA, CDR2 FQGNSA. The CDR3 has 13 amino acids. Trimming shortened V by 3 bases and J by 2 bases, and 8 bases separated the two germline ends. The DNA of the CDR3 is TGTGCCAGCAGCTTTGGACACACCTACGAGCAGTACTTC. Its protein is CASSFGHTYEQYF.

This rearrangement joins TRBV7-2 to TRBJ2-2; maybe TRBD2 (5 bases). The CDR3 has 16 amino acids. Germline loops: CDR1 SGHTA, CDR2 FQGNSA. Between the trimmed V and J ends, which lost 3 bases and 1 base, there was a span of 12 bases. DNA for the CDR3: TGTGCCAGCAGCTTCCTCTCGCGGGTGAACACCGGGGAGCTGTTTTTT. This codes for CASSFLSRVNTGELFF.

The rearrangement links TRBV7-2 to TRBJ2-7, with TRBD1 matching over 8 bases. Trimming took 5 bases from V and 2 from J; bases not matched to a gene: 5. Germline CDR1 is SGHTA and CDR2 is FQGNSA. The CDR3 has 14 residues. As DNA, the CDR3 is TGTGCCAGCAGCGTAGGACAGGGAACCTACGAGCAGTACTTC. Translated, it gives CASSVGQGTYEQYF.

This sequence joins TRBV10-3 and TRBJ2-7, with 7 bases identical to TRBD2. The CDR3 covers 13 residues. The junction had 7 bases not matched to a gene; V was cut back by 6 bases and J by 5 bases. CDR1 and CDR2 from the germline V gene are ENHRY and SYGVKD. The CDR3: CAIRRELIDEQYF. The CDR3, as DNA: TGTGCCATCAGGCGGGAGTTGATAGACGAGCAGTACTTC.

The V and J genes are TRBV2 and TRBJ2-4, with TRBD1 matching 10 bases. Germline V CDR1 and CDR2: SNHLY, FYNNEI. With 4 bases clipped from V and 6 bases from J, the junction kept 3 bases outside the gene matches. There are 14 residues in the CDR3. The CDR3 spells CASSGTGGTNIQYF. The CDR3 region has the DNA TGTGCCAGCAGTGGGACAGGGGGTACAAACATTCAGTACTTC.

This chain uses TRBV5-1 with TRBJ1-1; D remains ambiguous. Germline CDR1 is SGHRS and CDR2 is YFSETQ. The V end was cut by 0 bases, the J end by 5 bases, with 8 bases between. The CDR3 runs to 13 residues. Written as DNA, the CDR3 is TGCGCCAGCAGCTTGGACGGGTTGACTGAAGCTTTCTTT. As protein: CASSLDGLTEAFF.

The chain combines TRBV7-9 with TRBJ2-7, with D unclear. Germline CDR1 and CDR2: SEHNR and FQNEAQ (reference sequence). With 2 bases removed from V and 3 bases from J, the gap between germline ends came to 8 bases. The CDR3 has 13 amino acids. The CDR3 loop is CASSLIGDYEQYF. The CDR3 coding sequence is TGTGCCAGCAGCTTAATTGGCGACTACGAGCAGTACTTC.

The chain combines TRBV11-3 with TRBJ2-2, with TRBD2 identical over 10 bases. V was pared by 4 bases and J by 5 bases, with 10 bases of the junction left unmatched. Germline CDR1 is SGHNT and CDR2 is YENEEA. The CDR3 is 17 amino acids. CDR3 protein: CASSSPGLAGVTGELFF. The CDR3 DNA reads as TGTGCCAGCAGCTCGCCCGGGCTAGCGGGAGTTACCGGGGAGCTGTTTTTT.

The chain joins TRBV6-1 to TRBJ1-5; D gene unclear. This CDR3 has 13 amino acids. The ends were cut back, 6 bases at V and 1 base at J, with 7 bases in the middle. The germline gives CDR1 MNHNS, CDR2 SASEGT. The chain's CDR3 is CASRIDSNQPQHF. In DNA, the CDR3 is TGTGCCAGCAGAATTGACAGCAATCAGCCCCAGCATTTT.